The 4 T cell receptor beta chains below were found in one sample sequenced in a study of cytomegalovirus exposure and HLA in healthy donors. PCR amplification relied on 60 Vbeta primers (plus 13 Jbeta primers). Repertoires were generated with immunoSEQ multiplex PCR, while TCRdb's copy carries only in-frame clones and drops some. This sample has about 88,000 clones, with about 67% found just once. Sequencing used PBMCs. These receptor sequences come from a woman in her late teens or twenties in good health and CMV-seropositive.

The chain couples TRBV10-2 to TRBJ1-3; 8 bases fit TRBD1. With V trimmed by 4 bases and J by 7 bases, 3 bases remained unmatched. The CDR3 loop spans 13 amino acids. Germline CDR1 and CDR2: WSHSY and SAAADI. The CDR3 spells CASSAGQANTIYF. CDR3 coding DNA: TGCGCCAGCAGTGCGGGACAGGCGAACACCATATATTTT.

The chain couples TRBV28 to TRBJ2-2, with D possibly matching TRBD2 (6 bases). Germline assignment: CDR1 MDHEN and CDR2 SYDVKM. V was clipped by 3 bases and J by 7 bases, with 9 bases between them. There are 13 residues in the CDR3. Here the CDR3 reads CASSFGGNGELFF. The CDR3 bases are TGTGCCAGCAGTTTCGGAGGGAACGGGGAGCTGTTTTTT.

This chain links TRBV7-3 with TRBJ2-1, with TRBD1 identical over 7 bases. With 5 bases clipped from V and 4 bases from J, the junction kept 5 bases outside the gene matches. This CDR3 has 14 amino acids. The germline gives CDR1 SGHTA, CDR2 FQGTGA. The CDR3, as DNA: TGTGCCAGCAGCCCCGGACAGGAATACAATGAGCAGTTCTTC. Its translation is CASSPGQEYNEQFF. The full variable domain, with the rest looked up from reference TRBV7-3 and TRBJ2-1, is GAGVSQTPSNKVTEKGKYVELRCDPISGHTALYWYRQSLGQGPEFLIYFQGTGAADDSGLPNDRFFAVRPEGSVSTLKIQRTERGDSAVYLCASSPGQEYNEQFFGPGTRLTVL.

The gene calls are TRBV27 and TRBJ2-7; the D is unclear. The CDR3 has 13 residues. V gave up 6 bases and J gave up 2 bases, with 11 bases separating them. Germline-derived CDR1 and CDR2 are MNHEY and SMNVEV (reference sequence). The CDR3 sequence: CASSLEGAYEQYF. CDR3 nucleotide sequence: TGTGCCAGCAGCCTAGAAGGAGCCTACGAGCAGTACTTC.